A selection of T cell receptor beta chains follows, all from one sample in a study of long-term antiretroviral therapy in people with HIV. Only in-frame clones appear in the TCRdb table, and some are missing; sequencing was by immunoSEQ multiplex PCR. The repertoire holds around 16,000 clones, with 77% as singletons. This specimen consisted of unsorted PBMCs, obtained 2.1 years after starting antiretroviral therapy. These receptors all stem from a middle-aged man with HIV. Both conserved end residues are part of each CDR3. The order of the fields is clone size, D gene, J gene, V gene, CDR3 DNA, CDR3 protein. D genes are given only for firm matches. Size is stated for part of the rows, as once, few or many counts, or as a class when the clone is expanded.

>few|.|TRBJ2-7|TRBV7-9
TGTGCCAGCAGCTCTTGGGACTCCTTCGAGCAGTACTTC
CASSSWDSFEQYF
>.|TRBD2|TRBJ2-5|TRBV7-8
TGTGCCAGCAGCCTGGGGACTAGCGGGGGCCTCTTCAACTTC
CASSLGTSGGLFNF
>.|TRBD2|TRBJ2-3|TRBV30
TGTGCCTGGAGTGTAGGAGCGGGGGGAACCACAGATACGCAGTATTTT
CAWSVGAGGTTDTQYF
>.|.|TRBJ1-3|TRBV5-4
TGTGCCAGCAGCTTGGACGGGACAGGAAACACCATATATTTT
CASSLDGTGNTIYF
>once|.|TRBJ2-3|TRBV7-9
TGTGCCAGCAGCTCCTACACAGATACGCAGTATTTT
CASSSYTDTQYF
>.|TRBD1|TRBJ2-7|TRBV29-1
TGCAGCGTTGATCAAGGACAGGGGGGCTACGAGCAGTACTTC
CSVDQGQGGYEQYF
>.|TRBD1|TRBJ1-4|TRBV7-9
TGTGCCAGCAGCGTCGACAGGGGGCGGGTCACTAATGAAAAACTGTTTTTT
CASSVDRGRVTNEKLFF
>.|.|TRBJ1-5|TRBV29-1
TGCAGCGTTGCTATGGGGGTTTCCAATCAGCCCCAGCATTTT
CSVAMGVSNQPQHF
>.|.|TRBJ2-2|TRBV18
TGTGCCAGCTCACCCCGGCAGGGGAGCACCGGGGAGCTGTTTTTT
CASSPRQGSTGELFF
>.|.|TRBJ1-2|TRBV6-4
TGTGCCAGCGCCCTTGGGCAGGGTTTAGGTGGCTACACCTTC
CASALGQGLGGYTF
>.|.|TRBJ2-7|TRBV9
TGTGCCAGCAGCGTAGCCCCAGGCGGGCCCTACGAGCAGTACTTC
CASSVAPGGPYEQYF
>.|.|TRBJ1-3|TRBV5-1
TGCGCCAGCAGCTGGAACGGGGAAGGAAACACCATATATTTT
CASSWNGEGNTIYF
>.|TRBD1|TRBJ1-2|TRBV7-9
TGTGCCAGCAGCGTCCAGGGGGCGGCCAACTATGGCTACACCTTC
CASSVQGAANYGYTF
>.|.|TRBJ1-1|TRBV10-3
TGTGCCATCAGGAACGGGGGGGAGACTGAAGCTTTCTTT
CAIRNGGETEAFF
>.|.|TRBJ1-1|TRBV6-1
TGTGCCAGCAGACAGGGGAACACTGAAGCTTTCTTT
CASRQGNTEAFF
>.|.|TRBJ2-7|TRBV4-1
TGCGCCAGCAGCCAAGGAGGGGTCTCCTACGAGCAGTACTTC
CASSQGGVSYEQYF
>.|.|TRBJ2-7|TRBV2
TGTGCCAGCAGTGCGACCTACGAGCAGTACTTC
CASSATYEQYF
>.|.|TRBJ2-3|TRBV30
TGTGCCTGGAAAAAACGGGACACAGATACGCAGTATTTT
CAWKKRDTDTQYF
>.|.|TRBJ1-5|TRBV12-5
TGTGCTAGTGGTTTGGTAGGGGCGGGGGCCCCCGGAGATCCCCAGCATTTT
CASGLVGAGAPGDPQHF
>.|.|TRBJ1-4|TRBV11-2
TGTGCCAGCAGGGGGATTCGGGAAAAACTGTTTTTT
CASRGIREKLFF
>.|.|TRBJ2-7|TRBV6-6
TGTGCCAGCAGTTGGGCCGGCTGGGAGCAGTACTTC
CASSWAGWEQYF
>.|TRBD1|TRBJ2-6|TRBV9
TGTGCCAGCAGCGTTAACAGGGGTAATGCCCCTGGGGCCAACGTCCTGACTTTC
CASSVNRGNAPGANVLTF
>.|TRBD2|TRBJ2-3|TRBV5-4
TGTGCCAGCAGCTGGACTAGCGGGCTTAGCACAGATACGCAGTATTTT
CASSWTSGLSTDTQYF
>.|.|TRBJ2-3|TRBV7-8
TGTGCCAGCAGCCCAGGGGCAGGGGTAGATACGCAGTATTTT
CASSPGAGVDTQYF
>.|TRBD1|TRBJ1-6|TRBV9
TGTGCCAGCAGCGTAGGACAGGGAGTAGCGCTTAATTCACCCCTCCACTTT
CASSVGQGVALNSPLHF
>.|TRBD1|TRBJ2-3|TRBV30
TGTGCCTGGAGTGTACTGTCTGCTTACAGGGGCCGGCGGGATACGCAGTATTTT
CAWSVLSAYRGRRDTQYF
>.|.|TRBJ1-4|TRBV4-1
TGCGCCAGCAGCCAATCCGGGACGGGCAATGAAAAACTGTTTTTT
CASSQSGTGNEKLFF
>few|.|TRBJ1-1|TRBV30
TGTGCCTGGGCAAGGATGTCTAGCACTGAAGCTTTCTTT
CAWARMSSTEAFF
>.|.|TRBJ1-2|TRBV4-1
TGCGCCAGCAGCCAAGATCAGGCTAACAGTTACTATGGCTACACCTTC
CASSQDQANSYYGYTF
>.|.|TRBJ2-2|TRBV19
TGTGCCAGTAGTAGGAGGGGGGGGAACACCGGGGAGCTGTTTTTT
CASSRRGGNTGELFF
>.|TRBD1|TRBJ2-7|TRBV7-9
TGTGCCAGCAGCCGGGGACAGGGGGACTACGAGCAGTACTTC
CASSRGQGDYEQYF
>.|TRBD2|TRBJ2-3|TRBV2
TGTGCCAGCCTCGAAGGGCTAGCGGGGGGTATTGATACGCAGTATTTT
CASLEGLAGGIDTQYF
>once|.|TRBJ2-6|TRBV18
TGTGCCAGCTCACCTACGCTTGGAGGGGCCAACGTCCTGACTTTC
CASSPTLGGANVLTF
>.|.|TRBJ2-7|TRBV6-1
TGTGCCAGCAGTGAAAGGCGCGGGGTGCTTCTCTACGAGCAGTACTTC
CASSERRGVLLYEQYF
>.|.|TRBJ1-1|TRBV6-1
TGTGCCAGCAGAGTACAGGGTGGTAACACTGAAGCTTTCTTT
CASRVQGGNTEAFF
>.|.|TRBJ2-1|TRBV7-9
TGTGCCAGCAGCTTACCCCTCAGTAACAATGAGCAGTTCTTC
CASSLPLSNNEQFF
>.|TRBD1|TRBJ1-2|TRBV30
TGTGCCTGGAGTGTGGGGGGACAGGGCTGGTCTAACTATGGCTACACCTTC
CAWSVGGQGWSNYGYTF
>.|TRBD1|TRBJ1-2|TRBV18
TGTGCCAGCTCACCAGCGACAGGGGACTATGGCTACACCTTC
CASSPATGDYGYTF
>.|.|TRBJ1-2|TRBV27
TGTGCCAGCAGTTTAAATGGAGGGGAGAGCTATGGCTACACCTTC
CASSLNGGESYGYTF
>.|TRBD1|TRBJ2-7|TRBV7-8
TGTGCCAGCAGCTCCCGGGACAGGGGTAACGAGCAGTACTTC
CASSSRDRGNEQYF
>.|.|TRBJ1-2|TRBV9
TGTGCCAGCAGCCCCCTGGGGGCGGAAGGCTACACCTTC
CASSPLGAEGYTF
>.|TRBD1|TRBJ1-2|TRBV2
TGTGCCGGAGAGGAATGGACAGGGAGTAACTATGGCTACACCTTC
CAGEEWTGSNYGYTF
>.|.|TRBJ2-3|TRBV4-1
TGCGCCAGCAGCCATTCAGGGGGGACCACAGATACGCAGTATTTT
CASSHSGGTTDTQYF
>.|.|TRBJ1-1|TRBV5-1
TGCGCCAGCAGCTATTCGGGGGCCACTGAAGCTTTCTTT
CASSYSGATEAFF
>.|TRBD1|TRBJ2-2|TRBV6-5
TGTGCCAGCAGCTCCGGGACAGGGAGATCCGGGGAGCTGTTTTTT
CASSSGTGRSGELFF
>.|TRBD1|TRBJ1-6|TRBV18
TGTGCCAGCTCGGGACAGGGGCTTTCACCCCTCCACTTT
CASSGQGLSPLHF